The 10 T cell receptor beta chains below all came from one sample that was sequenced in a study of shared clonotypes between healthy human individuals. Clones were read by immunoSEQ multiplex PCR, and TCRdb kept only the in-frame ones, dropping some. In the table there are about 450,000 clones, roughly 85% of which are singletons. Sequences were obtained from PBMCs. These receptors all come from a woman aged 40 to 50 in good health. Some clones in this sample may be carry-over from other donors' samples.

The rearrangement links TRBV5-6 to TRBJ1-2, with D possibly TRBD1 on 5 matching bases. The germline gives CDR1 SGHDT, CDR2 YYEEEE. The ends were cut back, 4 bases at V and 4 bases at J, with 14 bases in the middle. This CDR3 has 14 residues. The CDR3 DNA reads TGTGCCAGCAGCCCGTGGGGCGGGGCCTATGGCTACACCTTC. It translates to CASSPWGGAYGYTF.

Notes on this clone: Other DNA sequences in this sample translate to the same CDR3. The chain uses TRBV10-1 and TRBJ2-1, with D uncertain. Trimming shortened V by 0 bases and J by 7 bases, and 7 bases separated the two germline ends. The germline gives CDR1 WNHNN, CDR2 SYGVQD (reference sequence). There are 13 residues in the CDR3. CDR3 region: CASSESGRNEQFF. Here the CDR3 DNA reads TGCGCCAGCAGTGAGTCAGGGCGGAATGAGCAGTTCTTC.

The chain's CDR3 is CASRQGTRDNQPQHF. DNA for the CDR3: TGTGCCAGTAGGCAGGGAACACGGGACAATCAGCCCCAGCATTTT. The rearrangement joins TRBV19 to TRBJ1-5; TRBD1 is a possible D gene (5 bases). The length of the CDR3 is 15 residues. Trimming cost V 6 bases and J 3 bases, with 15 bases left between them. CDR1 LNHDA and CDR2 SQIVND come from the germline V gene (reference sequence).

The chain joins TRBV5-4 to TRBJ1-1; the match to TRBD1 covers 8 bases. The CDR3 is 14 residues long. With 4 bases clipped from V and 1 base from J, the junction kept 3 bases outside the gene matches. Germline CDR1 SGHNT, CDR2 YYREEE (reference sequence). The DNA for the CDR3 is TGTGCCAGCAGCAAGGACAGGGAGAACACTGAAGCTTTCTTT. Its protein is CASSKDRENTEAFF.

V usage is TRBV5-1 and J usage is TRBJ1-4; D might be TRBD1 (5 bases). Per germline, CDR1 SGHRS and CDR2 YFSETQ. CDR3 length: 15 residues. V shed 6 bases and J shed 0 bases, with 12 bases lying between them. The CDR3 nucleotides are TGCGCCAGCACCGAGGGGAGTGCAACTAATGAAAAACTGTTTTTT. Translating gives CASTEGSATNEKLFF.

The rearrangement joins TRBV28 to TRBJ2-7; no definite D call. Deletions cut 3 bases from V and 2 bases from J, with 11 bases between. CDR1 and CDR2 from the germline V gene are MDHEN and SYDVKM. This CDR3 contains 14 residues. This CDR3 is CASSFTSDAYEQYF. CDR3 nucleotides: TGTGCCAGCAGTTTTACCTCTGATGCCTACGAGCAGTACTTC.

The chain uses TRBV23-1 and TRBJ2-5; 8 nucleotides match TRBD2. TRBV23-1 is identified as an open reading frame with a role that is uncertain. The CDR3 runs 15 residues. Trimming took 7 bases from V and 4 from J; bases not matched to a gene: 11. This CDR3 reads CASKRGRKGRETQYF. Here the CDR3 DNA reads TGCGCCAGCAAGCGGGGGAGGAAGGGACGAGAGACCCAGTACTTC.

This chain connects TRBV5-6 to TRBJ1-2; TRBD1 matches at 7 bases. The junction had 14 bases not matched to a gene; V was cut back by 4 bases and J by 2 bases. The CDR3 sequence is 17 residues long. Germline CDR1 SGHDT, CDR2 YYEEEE. CDR3 protein: CASSPTGSRGVNYGYTF. The DNA of the CDR3 is TGTGCCAGCAGCCCGACAGGGAGTAGGGGAGTAAACTATGGCTACACCTTC.

The V gene is TRBV20-1, the J gene TRBJ2-7; D is unresolved. Germline V gene data show CDR1 as DFQATT and CDR2 as SNEGSKA (reference sequence). This CDR3 has 10 residues. V shed 5 bases and J shed 4 bases, with 6 bases lying between them. Here the CDR3 DNA reads TGCAGTGCTGTCCGTTACGAGCAGTACTTC. Amino acid sequence: CSAVRYEQYF.

The chain carries TRBV25-1 and TRBJ2-2, with 10 bases lining up with TRBD1. CDR1 MGHDK and CDR2 SYGVNS come from the germline V gene. This CDR3 is built from 17 residues. J was trimmed by 4 bases and V by 5 bases; bases with no gene match: 10. The CDR3, as DNA: TGTGCCAGCAGTCATTCTCCGGGACAGGGGAGCACCGGGGAGCTGTTTTTT. It encodes CASSHSPGQGSTGELFF.